This entry describes one T cell receptor beta chain. As handled by the study authors: Nucleated cell number was recorded as an estimate derived from reference gene primer amplification. Some clones are missing from TCRdb's copy, which holds only in-frame ones; the method was immunoSEQ multiplex PCR. V and J calls and clone size are as listed in that table; D and trimming were resolved from the DNA. The sample lists about 100,000 clones; 70% to 90% were seen once. Trimming stripped 7 bases from V and 0 bases from J, with 10 bases between. Germline V gene sequence: CDR1 SNHLY, CDR2 FYNNEI. The CDR3 covers 14 residues. The sample comes from a study of blood T cell repertoires in COVID-19. Study context: The United States, Italy and Spain were the sources of the acute and convalescent COVID-19 samples. PBMCs, B-cell-depleted T cells, or T cells were the source of the cDNA or gDNA that made up the material.

This clonotype originated in a woman in her twenties or thirties with acute or convalescent COVID-19. The sequenced sample was peripheral blood. The rearrangement joins TRBV2 to TRBJ1-3; D gene unclear. The chain's CDR3 is CASTPYISGNTIYF. In nucleotides, the CDR3 is TGTGCCAGCACCCCTTACATCTCTGGAAACACCATATATTTT.